This T cell receptor (beta chain) is from a study of CD8+CD57+ T cells in acquired aplastic anemia. Study information: Sorted CD4+ and CD8+ cells gave a mean 3.2 ug DNA, range about 0.19 to 27.4 ug. General study points: Almost 30 CD8+ CDR3 sequences occurred in both the patients and the controls.

Notes on this clonotype: Its target is not known. No conserved phenylalanine or tryptophan is present at the end of the CDR3, so a read error is the likely explanation.

Trimming removed 4 bases from V and 8 bases from J; junction bases left unmatched: 6. This CDR3 comprises 16 residues. Germline assignment: CDR1 SGHTA and CDR2 FQGTGA. Those patients picked for sequencing had displayed CD8+CD57+ cell expansion on flow cytometry. A severe acquired aplastic anemia diagnosis applied to all patients. No therapy had been given to the patients at the time of blood sampling. Profiling of TCR beta VDJ combinations and CDR3 sequences used genomic DNA as template. TCRdb reprocessed the reads with MiXCR, giving one entry per CDR3 protein. The sample records over 150,000 distinct CDR3 sequences, over 55% being singletons.

The chain carries TRBV7-3 and TRBJ2-1; 15 bases agree with TRBD2. The source of this sequence is a human donor with aplastic anemia. Sequencing used sorted CD4+, CD8+, or CD8+CD57+ T cells (not recorded which) from PBMCs. CDR3 sequence: CASSSGLAGGGDEQFC. The CDR3 coding sequence is TGTGCCAGCAGCTCGGGACTAGCGGGAGGTGGAGATGAGCAGTTCTGC.